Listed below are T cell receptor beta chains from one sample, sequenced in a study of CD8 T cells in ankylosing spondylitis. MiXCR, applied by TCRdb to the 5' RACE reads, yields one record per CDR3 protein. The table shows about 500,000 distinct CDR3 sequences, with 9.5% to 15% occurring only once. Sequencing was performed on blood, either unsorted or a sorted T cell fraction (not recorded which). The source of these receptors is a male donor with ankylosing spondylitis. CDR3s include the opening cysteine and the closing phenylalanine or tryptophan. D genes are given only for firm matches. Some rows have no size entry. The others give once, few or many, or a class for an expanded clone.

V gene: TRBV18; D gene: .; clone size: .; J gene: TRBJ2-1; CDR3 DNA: TGTGCCAGCTCACCACTACTGGGGGAGGATGAGCAGTTCTTC; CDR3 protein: CASSPLLGEDEQFF
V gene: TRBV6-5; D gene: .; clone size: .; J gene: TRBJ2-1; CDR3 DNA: TGTGCCAGCAGTTACACCCTAGCAGTTTATGAGCAGTTCTTC; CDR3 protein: CASSYTLAVYEQFF
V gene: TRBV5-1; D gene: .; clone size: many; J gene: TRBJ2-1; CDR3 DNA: TGCGCCAGCAGCTTGATGAGCGGTACCTACAATGAGCAGTTCTTC; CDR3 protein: CASSLMSGTYNEQFF
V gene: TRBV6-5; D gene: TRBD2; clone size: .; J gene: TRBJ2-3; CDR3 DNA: TGTGCCAGCAGTTACTCTGGCGGGAGGGCCGATACGCAGTATTTT; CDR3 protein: CASSYSGGRADTQYF
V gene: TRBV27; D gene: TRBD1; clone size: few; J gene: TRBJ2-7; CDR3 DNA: TGTGCCAGCAGTTTATTATTGGGACAGGGTCCCCACGAGCAGTACTTC; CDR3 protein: CASSLLLGQGPHEQYF
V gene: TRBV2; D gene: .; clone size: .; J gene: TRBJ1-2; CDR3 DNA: TGTGCCAGCAGTTTTCAGGGAGATGGGGGCTATGGCTACACCTTC; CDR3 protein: CASSFQGDGGYGYTF
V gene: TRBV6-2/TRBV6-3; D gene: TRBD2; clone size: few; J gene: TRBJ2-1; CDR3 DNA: TGTGCCAGCAGGACCACCGGGACTAGCGGCCTCCATGAGCAGTTCTTC; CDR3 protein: CASRTTGTSGLHEQFF
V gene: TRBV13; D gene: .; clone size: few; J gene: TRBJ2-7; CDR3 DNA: TGTGCCAGCAGCCTCAGGGGGACTGAAAGGGAGCAGTACTTC; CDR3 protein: CASSLRGTEREQYF
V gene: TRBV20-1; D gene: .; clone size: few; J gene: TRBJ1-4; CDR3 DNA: TGCAGTGTGGGAGTAGACACCCAAAATGAAAAACTGTTTTTT; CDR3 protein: CSVGVDTQNEKLFF
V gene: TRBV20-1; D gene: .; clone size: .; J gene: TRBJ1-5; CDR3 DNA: TGCAGCGCAGATAGGCTAGGGCCCCAGCATTTT; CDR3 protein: CSADRLGPQHF
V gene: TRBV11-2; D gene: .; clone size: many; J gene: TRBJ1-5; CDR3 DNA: TGTGCCAGCAGCTTAGAGATAAGTAGCAATCAGCCCCAGCATTTT; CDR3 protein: CASSLEISSNQPQHF
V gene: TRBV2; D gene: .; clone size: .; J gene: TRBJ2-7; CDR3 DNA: TGTGCCAGCAGTGAACGTCGTCAGTACGAGCAGTACTTC; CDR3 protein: CASSERRQYEQYF
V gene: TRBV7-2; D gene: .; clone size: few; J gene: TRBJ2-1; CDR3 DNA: TGTGCCAGCAGCGGTCCGGGGGCGAATGAGCAGTTCTTC; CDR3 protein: CASSGPGANEQFF
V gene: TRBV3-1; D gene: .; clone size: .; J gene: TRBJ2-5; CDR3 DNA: TGTGCCAGCAGCCAGGCGGATGCTAGAGTCTTC; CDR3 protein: CASSQADARVF
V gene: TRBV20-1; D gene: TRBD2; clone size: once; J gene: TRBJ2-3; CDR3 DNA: TGCAGTGCTAGTGGGGGAGGGACCTTGGGCACAGATACGCAGTATTTT; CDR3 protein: CSASGGGTLGTDTQYF
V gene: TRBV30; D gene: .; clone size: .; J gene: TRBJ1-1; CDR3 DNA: TGTGCCTGGAGTGACAGGGCAGTGGGGGTAGAAGCTTTCTTT; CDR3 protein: CAWSDRAVGVEAFF
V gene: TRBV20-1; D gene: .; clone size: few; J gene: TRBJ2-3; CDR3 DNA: TGCAGTGCCAACTGGGACGGGACAGATACGCAGTATTTT; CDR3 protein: CSANWDGTDTQYF
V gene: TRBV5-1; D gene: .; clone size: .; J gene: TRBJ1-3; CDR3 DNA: TGCGCCACCCGGACAGATGTAACAGGAAACACCATATATTTT; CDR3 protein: CATRTDVTGNTIYF
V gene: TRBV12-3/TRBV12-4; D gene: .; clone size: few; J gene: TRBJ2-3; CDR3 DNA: TGTGCCAGCAGGTTAGGAAGGGGTGCAGATACGCAGTATTTT; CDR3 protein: CASRLGRGADTQYF
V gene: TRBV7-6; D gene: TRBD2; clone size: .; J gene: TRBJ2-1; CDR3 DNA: TGTGCCAGCAGCTCCGGGACTAGCGGGAGTCGTATCAATGAGCAGTTCTTC; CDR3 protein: CASSSGTSGSRINEQFF
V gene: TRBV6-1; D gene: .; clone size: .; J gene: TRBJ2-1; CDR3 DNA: TGTGCCACCGACGGGACCTCGGTTCCTTACAATGAGCAGTTCTTC; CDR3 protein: CATDGTSVPYNEQFF
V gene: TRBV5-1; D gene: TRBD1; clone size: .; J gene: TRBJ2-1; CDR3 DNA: TGCGCCAGCAGCTCGGGACAGGGGGGAACCTTCCATGAGCAGTTCTTC; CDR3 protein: CASSSGQGGTFHEQFF
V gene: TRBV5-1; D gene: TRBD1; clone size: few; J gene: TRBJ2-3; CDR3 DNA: TGCGCCAGCAGGTCCGGGACAGGGGGCTTTAGTACAGATACGCAGTATTTT; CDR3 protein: CASRSGTGGFSTDTQYF
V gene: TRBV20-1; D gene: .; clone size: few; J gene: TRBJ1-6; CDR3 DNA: TGCAGTGCTAGGGGGGAGGATAATTCACCCCTCCACTTT; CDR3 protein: CSARGEDNSPLHF
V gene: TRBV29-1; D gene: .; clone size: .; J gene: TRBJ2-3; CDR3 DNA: TGCAGCGTTGCGGCCTCTAGCACAGATACGCAGTATTTT; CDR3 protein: CSVAASSTDTQYF
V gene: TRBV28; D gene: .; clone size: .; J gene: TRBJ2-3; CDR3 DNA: TGTGCCAGCAGTCCTGTACAGGCTAGCACAGATACGCAGTATTTT; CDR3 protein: CASSPVQASTDTQYF